This T cell receptor beta chain was found in a study of human T cells and chemical hapten exposure. Study-level background: Per-sample variation in TCR yield stemmed mainly from small pooled library volume differences.

The library tagged individual cDNA molecules with unique molecular identifiers. The authors' processing: Between roughly 23,224 and 700,000 TCRs appeared in each sample, and the median stood at 95,638. TCRdb independently ran MiXCR on the RACE reads; one entry per CDR3 protein. The V and J calls reflect TCRdb's pipeline rather than the authors' work. The sample includes about 65,000 distinct CDR3 sequences, about 6% seen only once; the top ten take around 3.4%. This clonotype was observed at least ten times. Antigen specificity is unknown. CDR1 and CDR2 from the germline V gene are SQVTM and ANQGSEA. This CDR3 is built from 12 residues. V dropped 1 base and J dropped 5 bases, with 9 bases sitting between them. Study-level results: Sensitizing to DPC left TCRs with a frequency above 1 in 1000 unaltered.

Time point reported: healthy volunteer bleed at 6 weeks. Before extraction, the whole blood was not fractionated, and total RNA was taken from it. Source material: whole blood. The sequence was collected from a female donor in good health. Some clones in this sample may be carry-over from other donors' samples. The genes are TRBV29-1 and TRBJ2-7, with D maybe TRBD1 (5 bases). The CDR3 loop reads CSVEATEDEQYF. For the CDR3, the DNA is TGCAGCGTTGAAGCGACAGAGGACGAGCAGTACTTC.